A single sample is the source of the 32 T cell receptor beta chains below, sequenced in a study of blood T cell repertoires in COVID-19. Clones were sequenced by immunoSEQ multiplex PCR, and TCRdb holds only the in-frame ones, with some missing. Found here are 200,000 to 250,000 clones, roughly 89% of them singletons; the top ten hold roughly 2.3%. The sample taken for sequencing was peripheral blood. The receptors originated from a man aged 30 to 45 who had recovered from COVID-19.

The chain uses TRBV23-1 and TRBJ1-6; D is perhaps TRBD1 (6 bases). TRBV23-1 is an open reading frame whose function is uncertain. V was pared by 2 bases and J by 6 bases, with 17 bases between. The CDR3 extends over 17 amino acids. Here the CDR3 DNA reads TGCGCCAGCAGTCAAAAATCGGACAGCTACTTTAATTCACCCCTCCACTTT. This gives the protein CASSQKSDSYFNSPLHF.

This clone is classed as medium-sized. V usage is TRBV21-1 and J usage is TRBJ2-3; TRBD1 is taken as the D call from the table, unchecked against the DNA. TRBV21-1 is noted as a pseudogene. The CDR3 extends over 15 amino acids. CDR3 residues: CASSKEPGAVYTQYF. The CDR3 bases are TGTGCCAGCAGCAAAGAGCCAGGGGCGGTTTATACGCAGTATTTT.

V and J are TRBV4-2 and TRBJ1-5; maybe TRBD1 (6 bases). The germline gives CDR1 LGHNA, CDR2 YNFKEQ. This CDR3 region has 15 residues. V was shortened by 0 bases and J by 7 bases, with 13 bases between the two germline ends. The CDR3 spells CASSQEAGAGQPQHF. CDR3 coding DNA: TGTGCCAGCAGCCAAGAAGCAGGGGCTGGCCAGCCCCAGCATTTT.

This chain joins TRBV11-3 and TRBJ1-1; D remains unclear. Trimming left V 5 bases short and J 5 bases short, with 15 bases between. Germline lookup yields CDR1 SGHNT and CDR2 YENEEA. CDR3 length: 14 residues. The CDR3 region has the DNA TGTGCCAGCAGCCGACGGCGGGTAGATACTGAAGCTTTCTTT. Translation: CASSRRRVDTEAFF. Based on the CDR3 plus reference TRBV11-3 and TRBJ1-1, the full variable domain is EAGVVQSPRYKIIEKKQPVAFWCNPISGHNTLYWYLQNLGQGPELLIRYENEEAVDDSQLPKDRFSAERLKGVDSTLKIQPAELGDSAVYLCASSRRRVDTEAFFGQGTRLTVV.

This rearrangement joins TRBV6-1 to TRBJ1-2, with 8 nucleotides matching TRBD1. The CDR3 extends over 16 amino acids. Per the germline V gene, CDR1 is MNHNS and CDR2 is SASEGT. With 1 base clipped from V and 4 bases from J, the junction kept 8 bases outside the gene matches. The CDR3 here is CASSEGGAGGLYGYTF. The DNA of the CDR3 is TGTGCCAGCAGTGAAGGCGGGGCAGGGGGCCTCTATGGCTACACCTTC.

The V and J genes are TRBV23-1 and TRBJ1-1; D uncertain. TRBV23-1 is recorded as an ORF, its role being uncertain. CDR3 size: 13 residues. Trimming cost V 3 bases and J 11 bases, with 16 bases left between them. The CDR3 DNA sequence: TGCGCCAGCAGTCACTTTCTTGAGGGTGAGGCTTTCTTT. Translation: CASSHFLEGEAFF.

V and J are TRBV7-2 and TRBJ2-1; 7 nucleotides line up with TRBD1. The ends lost 6 bases at V and 8 bases at J; junction bases unmatched: 10. This CDR3 is built from 14 residues. Germline loops: CDR1 SGHTA, CDR2 FQGNSA. The CDR3 nucleotides read TGTGCCAGCAGAACCGAGGGGGCCTCGGATGAGCAGTTCTTC. The encoded protein is CASRTEGASDEQFF.

This rearrangement joins TRBV4-2 to TRBJ2-2; the D gene is possibly TRBD2 (6 bases). Germline V lookup: CDR1 LGHNA, CDR2 YNFKEQ. The V and J ends lost 0 bases and 3 bases respectively, with 11 bases between them. CDR3 length: 16 residues. In nucleotides, the CDR3 is TGTGCCAGCAGCCAAGAGGGCAGCGGGTACACCGGGGAGCTGTTTTTT. Its translation is CASSQEGSGYTGELFF.

CDR3 region: CASSLGANYGYTF. The DNA for the CDR3 is TGTGCCAGCAGCCTAGGGGCTAACTATGGCTACACCTTC. The chain carries TRBV6-2 or TRBV6-3 and TRBJ1-2; a possible D gene is TRBD1 (5 bases). V was trimmed by 6 bases and J by 0 bases, leaving 8 bases between them. The CDR3 sequence is 13 residues long. Germline V gene sequence: CDR1 MNHEY, CDR2 SVGEGT.

This clone occurred once. Germline is not matched at one junction end, which may reflect a read error. The chain links TRBV20-1 to TRBJ2-7; TRBD2 aligns across 8 bases. This CDR3 is 12 amino acids long. CDR1 DFQATT and CDR2 SNEGSKA come from the germline V gene (reference sequence). The CDR3 spells CSASEGPGTRGF. CDR3 nucleotides: TGCAGTGCTAGTGAGGGGCCCGGGACTAGAGGTTTC.

This chain connects TRBV6-5 to TRBJ1-1; D is undetermined. This CDR3 spans 13 amino acids. Between the trimmed V and J ends, which lost 7 bases and 7 bases, there was a span of 16 bases. Germline CDR1 reads MNHEY; CDR2 reads SVGAGI. The CDR3 DNA follows: TGTGCCAGCACCTTCACTAGTGGGTATGAAGCTTTCTTT. Translating gives CASTFTSGYEAFF.

This chain connects TRBV11-2 to TRBJ2-1, with 10 bases lining up with TRBD2. This CDR3 has 15 residues. V shed 2 bases, J shed 8 bases, and the junction held 6 bases outside the gene matches. Germline values: CDR1 SGHAT, CDR2 FQNNGV. The CDR3 here is CASSLKAGGLDEQFF. The CDR3 DNA reads TGTGCCAGCAGCTTAAAAGCGGGGGGGCTCGATGAGCAGTTCTTC.

The V call is TRBV27, the J call TRBJ2-7, with TRBD1 matching over 12 bases. Trimming cost V 3 bases and J 5 bases; bases outside gene matches: 2. Germline V gene data show CDR1 as MNHEY and CDR2 as SMNVEV (reference sequence). This CDR3 is built from 14 residues. Here the CDR3 DNA reads TGTGCCAGCAGTTTCGGGACAGGGGGCCACGAGCAGTACTTC. Translated, it gives CASSFGTGGHEQYF.

The V call is TRBV2, the J call TRBJ2-1; TRBD1 matches at 7 bases. The germline V gene encodes CDR1 SNHLY and CDR2 FYNNEI. This CDR3 is 12 amino acids long. Trimming removed 3 bases from V and 8 bases from J; junction bases left unmatched: 1. The CDR3: CASSEQGDEQFF. DNA for the CDR3: TGTGCCAGCAGTGAGCAGGGGGATGAGCAGTTCTTC. The whole variable domain, remainder taken from reference TRBV2 and TRBJ2-1, is EPEVTQTPSHQVTQMGQEVILRCVPISNHLYFYWYRQILGQKVEFLVSFYNNEISEKSEIFDDQFSVERPDGSNFTLKIRSTKLEDSAMYFCASSEQGDEQFFGPGTRLTVL.

V usage is TRBV5-1 and J usage is TRBJ1-5; possibly TRBD1 for D (5 bases). In germline, CDR1 is SGHRS, CDR2 YFSETQ. V dropped 4 bases and J dropped 5 bases, with 19 bases sitting between them. The CDR3 totals 16 residues. The CDR3 loop reads CASSPSGRGAYQPQHF. DNA of the CDR3: TGCGCCAGCAGCCCATCCGGGAGGGGCGCGTATCAGCCCCAGCATTTT.

Only one count was recorded for this clone. This rearrangement joins TRBV7-2 to TRBJ1-3, with no clear D. The germline V and J ends were trimmed by 5 bases and 2 bases, with 7 bases remaining between them. Germline-derived CDR1 and CDR2 are SGHTA and FQGNSA. The CDR3 is made up of 13 amino acids. The CDR3 is CASSPGAGNTIYF. The CDR3 nucleotides are TGTGCCAGCAGCCCCGGAGCTGGAAACACCATATATTTT.

The rearrangement links TRBV4-1 to TRBJ1-5; D not certain. Germline values: CDR1 MGHRA, CDR2 YSYEKL. The CDR3 spans 14 residues. Between the trimmed V and J ends, which lost 1 base and 7 bases, there was a span of 11 bases. CDR3 nucleotides: TGCGCCAGCAGCCAAGTAGGCTTAGCGCAGCCCCAGCATTTT. Protein: CASSQVGLAQPQHF.

The chain couples TRBV2 to TRBJ1-2, with D unresolved. The CDR3 is 15 residues long. The V gene's germline CDR1 is SNHLY and CDR2 FYNNEI. V lost 4 bases, J lost 4 bases, and 16 bases lay in between. Here the CDR3 DNA reads TGTGCCAGCAGTGGGGAGAGGCAGACGCTCTATGGCTACACCTTC. Translating gives CASSGERQTLYGYTF. Full variable domain (rest looked up from reference TRBV2 and TRBJ1-2): EPEVTQTPSHQVTQMGQEVILRCVPISNHLYFYWYRQILGQKVEFLVSFYNNEISEKSEIFDDQFSVERPDGSNFTLKIRSTKLEDSAMYFCASSGERQTLYGYTFGSGTRLTVV.

The chain couples TRBV6-6 to TRBJ1-2, with 7 bases lining up with TRBD1. Germline CDR1 reads MNHNY; CDR2 reads SVGAGI (reference sequence). The V and J ends lost 5 bases and 2 bases, in that order; junction bases with no gene match: 17. The CDR3 loop spans 18 amino acids. The CDR3 loop reads CASSHPRDRKSSNYGYTF. The CDR3 DNA follows: TGTGCCAGCAGTCACCCCCGGGACAGAAAATCCTCAAACTATGGCTACACCTTC.

The chain has TRBV7-6 and TRBJ2-2, with TRBD1 matching 10 bases. Germline V gene lookup returns CDR1 SGHVS and CDR2 FNYEAQ. Trimming took 5 bases from V and 4 from J; bases not matched to a gene: 7. The CDR3 totals 16 residues. CDR3 coding DNA: TGTGCCAGCAGCGGACAGGGGGATTTGGGCACCGGGGAGCTGTTTTTT. As protein: CASSGQGDLGTGELFF.

There are a few counts of this clone. The rearrangement joins TRBV6-5 to TRBJ2-7, with 8 bases fitting TRBD1. Germline CDR1 is MNHEY and CDR2 is SVGAGI. Trimming cost V 4 bases and J 4 bases; bases outside gene matches: 9. The CDR3 runs 15 residues. The chain's CDR3 is CASSSAVTGVYEQYF. CDR3 sequence (DNA): TGTGCCAGCAGTTCGGCGGTGACAGGGGTTTACGAGCAGTACTTC.

The chain is built from TRBV13 and TRBJ2-1, with TRBD1 identical over 8 bases. V shed 2 bases, J shed 7 bases, and the junction held 4 bases outside the gene matches. Germline CDR1 PRHDT, CDR2 FYEKMQ (reference sequence). This CDR3 spans 14 amino acids. This CDR3 reads CASSLIQGGNEQFF. The DNA for the CDR3 is TGTGCCAGCAGCTTAATACAGGGGGGAAATGAGCAGTTCTTC.

The sample holds a few counts of this clone. The chain is built from TRBV7-2 and TRBJ2-5; no definite D call. V lost 1 base, J lost 5 bases, and 11 bases lay in between. The CDR3 spans 14 residues. Looked up from germline, CDR1 is SGHTA and CDR2 is FQGNSA. This chain's CDR3 is CASSLGASLETQYF. As DNA, the CDR3 is TGTGCCAGCAGCTTAGGAGCCTCTCTGGAGACCCAGTACTTC.

The chain carries TRBV7-8 and TRBJ2-6; tentatively, D is TRBD1 (6 bases). The germline V and J ends were trimmed by 4 bases and 6 bases, with 19 bases remaining between them. The CDR3 is 17 amino acids. From germline, CDR1 is SGHVS and CDR2 FQNEAQ. CDR3 residues: CASSSLLGHLPANVLTF. In DNA form, the CDR3 reads TGTGCCAGCAGCTCCCTTCTGGGACACCTTCCGGCCAACGTCCTGACTTTC.

The rearrangement links TRBV12-5 to TRBJ2-5; tentative D call: TRBD2 (5 bases). The germline V gene encodes CDR1 LGHNT and CDR2 FRNRAP. V was trimmed by 3 bases and J by 1 base, leaving 6 bases between them. This CDR3 is 13 amino acids long. CDR3 residues: CASGFSGQETQYF. The CDR3, as DNA: TGTGCTAGTGGTTTCAGCGGCCAAGAGACCCAGTACTTC.

The CDR3: CASSPGGHEQYF. CDR3 sequence (DNA): TGTGCCAGCAGCCCCGGGGGACACGAGCAGTACTTC. The chain uses TRBV6-4 and TRBJ2-7, with a tentative D call TRBD2 (6 bases). V was pared by 6 bases and J by 5 bases, with 11 bases between. The CDR3 covers 12 residues. Germline V CDR1 and CDR2: MRHNA, SNTAGT.

This clone was observed a single time. This chain joins TRBV5-4 and TRBJ2-3; D is possibly TRBD1 (6 bases). The germline V gene has CDR1 SGHNT and CDR2 YYREEE (reference sequence). The CDR3 runs to 16 residues. V was trimmed by 3 bases and J by 0 bases, leaving 14 bases between them. The CDR3 region is CASSSGRTASTDTQYF. The CDR3 DNA sequence: TGTGCCAGCAGCTCAGGCCGGACAGCTAGCACAGATACGCAGTATTTT.

There are a few counts of this clone. The chain joins TRBV6-2 or TRBV6-3 to TRBJ1-1; D is perhaps TRBD1 (6 bases). The CDR3 runs to 16 residues. V shed 1 base and J shed 3 bases, with 15 bases lying between them. Looked up from germline, CDR1 is MNHEY and CDR2 is SVGEGT. As DNA, the CDR3 is TGTGCCAGCAGTTACTTACTATCGGGGGGCCACACTGAAGCTTTCTTT. This codes for CASSYLLSGGHTEAFF.

The chain couples TRBV29-1 to TRBJ1-1; TRBD1 might be the D (5 bases). Germline lookup yields CDR1 SQVTM and CDR2 ANQGSEA. This CDR3 has 11 amino acids. V was trimmed by 6 bases and J by 7 bases, leaving 12 bases between them. CDR3 sequence: CSVGRGGEAFF. DNA for the CDR3: TGCAGCGTGGGGAGGGGTGGTGAAGCTTTCTTT.

The chain links TRBV4-1 to TRBJ1-2; a possible D gene is TRBD1 (5 bases). V lost 2 bases and J lost 1, with 8 bases in between. The germline CDR1 and CDR2 sequences are MGHRA and YSYEKL. This CDR3 is 14 amino acids long. Here the CDR3 DNA reads TGCGCCAGCAGCCAAAGGGGCGGTAACTATGGCTACACCTTC. Translation: CASSQRGGNYGYTF.

This chain connects TRBV5-5 to TRBJ2-2, with 7 bases lining up with TRBD1. The germline V gene encodes CDR1 SGHKS and CDR2 YYEKEE (reference sequence). The V segment lost 5 bases and the J segment 3 bases; nucleotides outside the gene matches: 7. This CDR3 has 15 residues. The CDR3 DNA sequence: TGTGCCAGCAGACTAGGGGGCATGGACACCGGGGAGCTGTTTTTT. The encoded protein is CASRLGGMDTGELFF.

This sequence joins TRBV7-2 and TRBJ2-7; the match to TRBD1 covers 8 bases. With 1 base clipped from V and 1 base from J, the junction kept 6 bases outside the gene matches. This CDR3 contains 16 residues. Germline assignment: CDR1 SGHTA and CDR2 FQGNSA. The CDR3 bases are TGTGCCAGCAGCTTAGTGGGGACAGGAATTTCCTACGAGCAGTACTTC. Translated: CASSLVGTGISYEQYF.